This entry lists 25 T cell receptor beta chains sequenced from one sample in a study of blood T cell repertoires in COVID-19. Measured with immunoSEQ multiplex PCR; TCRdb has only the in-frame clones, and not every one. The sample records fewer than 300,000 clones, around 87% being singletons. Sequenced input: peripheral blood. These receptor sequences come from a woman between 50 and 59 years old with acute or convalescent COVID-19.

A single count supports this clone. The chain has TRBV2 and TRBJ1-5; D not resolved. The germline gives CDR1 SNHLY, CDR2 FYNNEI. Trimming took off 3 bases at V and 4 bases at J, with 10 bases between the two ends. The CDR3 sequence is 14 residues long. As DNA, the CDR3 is TGTGCCAGCAGTGAGGAGTATCAAAATCAGCCCCAGCATTTT. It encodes CASSEEYQNQPQHF.

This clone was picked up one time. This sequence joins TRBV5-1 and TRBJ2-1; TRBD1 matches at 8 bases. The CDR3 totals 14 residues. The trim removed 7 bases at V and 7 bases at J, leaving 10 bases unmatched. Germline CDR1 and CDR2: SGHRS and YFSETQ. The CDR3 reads CASGRGPLMNEQFF. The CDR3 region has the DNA TGCGCCAGCGGCAGGGGGCCGTTGATGAATGAGCAGTTCTTC. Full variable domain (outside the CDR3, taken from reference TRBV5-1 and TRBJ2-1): KAGVTQTPRYLIKTRGQQVTLSCSPISGHRSVSWYQQTPGQGLQFLFEYFSETQRNKGNFPGRFSGRQFSNSRSEMNVSTLELGDSALYLCASGRGPLMNEQFFGPGTRLTVL.

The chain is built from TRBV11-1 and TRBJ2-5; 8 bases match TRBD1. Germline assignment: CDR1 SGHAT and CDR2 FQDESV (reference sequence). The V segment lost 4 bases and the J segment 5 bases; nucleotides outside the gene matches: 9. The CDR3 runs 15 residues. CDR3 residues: CASSYDRGVGETQYF. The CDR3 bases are TGTGCCAGCAGCTACGACAGGGGTGTGGGGGAGACCCAGTACTTC.

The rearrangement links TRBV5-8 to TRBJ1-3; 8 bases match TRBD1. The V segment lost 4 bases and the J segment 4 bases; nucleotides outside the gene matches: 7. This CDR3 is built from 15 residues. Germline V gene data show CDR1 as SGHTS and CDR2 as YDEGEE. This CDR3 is CASSVDRGRGNTIYF. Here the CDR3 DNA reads TGTGCCAGCAGCGTCGACAGGGGTAGGGGAAACACCATATATTTT.

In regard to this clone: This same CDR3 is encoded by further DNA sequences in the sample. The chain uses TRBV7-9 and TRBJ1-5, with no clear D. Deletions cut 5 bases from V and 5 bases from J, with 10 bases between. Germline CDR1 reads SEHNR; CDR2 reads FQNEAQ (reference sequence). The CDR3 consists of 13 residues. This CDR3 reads CASSPDGDQPQHF. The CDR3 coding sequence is TGTGCCAGCAGCCCGGACGGGGATCAGCCCCAGCATTTT.

CDR3 residues: CSGRDGGGWTEAFF. Written as DNA, the CDR3 is TGCAGCGGCAGAGACGGCGGGGGGTGGACTGAAGCTTTCTTT. The chain combines TRBV29-1 with TRBJ1-1; the D gene is possibly TRBD1 (5 bases). CDR1 is SQVTM, CDR2 ANQGSEA, per germline. V was cut by 7 bases and J by 5 bases, with 20 bases left in between. The CDR3 contains 14 residues. The full variable domain, in which reference TRBV29-1 and TRBJ1-1 provide the parts outside the CDR3, is SAVISQKPSRDICQRGTSLTIQCQVDSQVTMMFWYRQQPGQSLTLIATANQGSEATYESGFVIDKFPISRPNLTFSTLTVSNMSPEDSSIYLCSGRDGGGWTEAFFGQGTRLTVV.

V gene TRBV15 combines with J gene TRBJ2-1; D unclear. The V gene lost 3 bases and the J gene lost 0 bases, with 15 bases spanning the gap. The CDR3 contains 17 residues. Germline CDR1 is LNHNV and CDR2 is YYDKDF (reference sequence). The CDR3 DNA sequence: TGTGCCACCAGCAGGGAAATCAGGTTTAGCTCCTACAATGAGCAGTTCTTC. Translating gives CATSREIRFSSYNEQFF.

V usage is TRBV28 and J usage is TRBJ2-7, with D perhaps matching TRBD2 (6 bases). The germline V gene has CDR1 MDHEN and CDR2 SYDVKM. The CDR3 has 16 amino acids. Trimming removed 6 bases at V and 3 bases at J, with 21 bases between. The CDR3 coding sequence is TGTGCCAGCAGGGAGGGAACTAGTCCGATGATCTACGAGCAGTACTTC. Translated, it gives CASREGTSPMIYEQYF.

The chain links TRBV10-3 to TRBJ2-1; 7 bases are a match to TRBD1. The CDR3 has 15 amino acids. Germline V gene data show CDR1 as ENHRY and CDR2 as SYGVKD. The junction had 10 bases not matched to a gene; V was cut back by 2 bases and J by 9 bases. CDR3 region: CAISEGTVARGEQFF. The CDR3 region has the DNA TGTGCCATCAGTGAGGGGACAGTGGCGAGGGGTGAGCAGTTCTTC.

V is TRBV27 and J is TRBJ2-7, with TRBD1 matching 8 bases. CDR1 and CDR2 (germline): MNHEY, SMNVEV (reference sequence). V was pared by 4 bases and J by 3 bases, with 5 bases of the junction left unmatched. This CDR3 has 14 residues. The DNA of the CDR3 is TGTGCCAGCAGTTATGGGACAGGCGACTACGAGCAGTACTTC. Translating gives CASSYGTGDYEQYF.

The CDR3 sequence is CASSPTGLWLFF. DNA for the CDR3: TGTGCCAGCAGCCCGACAGGGTTATGGCTGTTTTTT. The chain employs TRBV11-2 and TRBJ1-4; TRBD1 matches at 7 bases. This CDR3 is 12 amino acids long. The ends lost 5 bases at V and 14 bases at J; junction bases unmatched: 8. The germline gives CDR1 SGHAT, CDR2 FQNNGV.

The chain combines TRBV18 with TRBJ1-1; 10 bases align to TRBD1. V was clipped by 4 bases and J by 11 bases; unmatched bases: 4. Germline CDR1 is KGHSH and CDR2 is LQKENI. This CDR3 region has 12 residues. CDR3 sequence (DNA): TGTGCCAGCTCACTCGGGACAGGGGTGGCTTTCTTT. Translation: CASSLGTGVAFF.

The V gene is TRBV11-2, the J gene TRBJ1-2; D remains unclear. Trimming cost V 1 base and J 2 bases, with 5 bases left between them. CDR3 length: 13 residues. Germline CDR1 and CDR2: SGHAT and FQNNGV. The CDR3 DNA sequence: TGTGCCAGCAGCTTAGCACAAAACTATGGCTACACCTTC. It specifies CASSLAQNYGYTF.

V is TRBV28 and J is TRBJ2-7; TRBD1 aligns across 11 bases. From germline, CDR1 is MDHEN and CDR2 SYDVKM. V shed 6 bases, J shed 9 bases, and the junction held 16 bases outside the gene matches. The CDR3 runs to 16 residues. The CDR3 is CASSLTVGTGGPRQYF. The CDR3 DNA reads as TGTGCCAGCAGCCTTACGGTGGGGACAGGGGGTCCCAGGCAGTACTTC.

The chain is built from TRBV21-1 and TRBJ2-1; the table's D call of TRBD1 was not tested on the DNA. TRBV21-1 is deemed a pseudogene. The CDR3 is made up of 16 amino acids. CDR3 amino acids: CASSKAGRDRYNEQFF. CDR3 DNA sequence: TGTGCCAGCAGCAAAGCTGGCAGGGATCGCTACAATGAGCAGTTCTTC.

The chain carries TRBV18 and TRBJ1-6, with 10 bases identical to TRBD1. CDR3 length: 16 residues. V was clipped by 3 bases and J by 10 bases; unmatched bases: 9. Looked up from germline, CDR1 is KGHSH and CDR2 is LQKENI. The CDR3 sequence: CASSPSRDRGRSPLHF. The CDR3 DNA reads TGTGCCAGCTCACCGAGCCGGGACAGGGGACGATCACCCCTCCACTTT.

The CDR3 DNA follows: TGTGCCACCAGTGCCGCCACTAGCGACTCTCAAGAGACCCAGTACTTC. Translating gives CATSAATSDSQETQYF. The chain uses TRBV24-1 and TRBJ2-5, with 7 bases that match TRBD2. V trimming: 5 bases; J trimming: 2 bases; junction bases outside the gene matches: 10. The CDR3 runs 16 residues. The germline gives CDR1 KGHDR, CDR2 SFDVKD.

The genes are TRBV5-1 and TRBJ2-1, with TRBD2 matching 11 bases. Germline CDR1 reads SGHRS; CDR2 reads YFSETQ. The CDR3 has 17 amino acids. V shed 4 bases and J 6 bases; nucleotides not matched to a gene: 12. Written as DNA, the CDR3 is TGCGCCAGCAGCCAACTAGCGGGAGACCCGACCCCCAATGAGCAGTTCTTC. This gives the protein CASSQLAGDPTPNEQFF.

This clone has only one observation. CDR3 coding DNA: TGCAGTGCTAGTCTTGGGGCCAATTCACCCCTCCACTTT. It translates to CSASLGANSPLHF. The chain employs TRBV20-1 and TRBJ1-6; possibly TRBD1 for D (5 bases). The CDR3 runs 13 residues. The V and J ends lost 3 bases and 7 bases respectively, with 10 bases between them. Germline V lookup: CDR1 DFQATT, CDR2 SNEGSKA (reference sequence).

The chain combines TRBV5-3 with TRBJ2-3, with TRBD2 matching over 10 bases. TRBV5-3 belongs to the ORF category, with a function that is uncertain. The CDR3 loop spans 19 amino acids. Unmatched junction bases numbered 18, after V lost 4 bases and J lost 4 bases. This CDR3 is CARSARCGASGSSSDTQYF. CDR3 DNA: TGTGCCAGAAGCGCGAGGTGCGGGGCTAGCGGGAGTAGTTCAGATACGCAGTATTTT.

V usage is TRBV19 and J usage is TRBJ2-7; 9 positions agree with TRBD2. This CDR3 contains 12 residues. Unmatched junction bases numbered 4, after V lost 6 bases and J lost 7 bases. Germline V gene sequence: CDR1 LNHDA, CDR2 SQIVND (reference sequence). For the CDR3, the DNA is TGTGCCAGTAGGGCTAGCGGGACTGAGCAGTACTTC. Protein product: CASRASGTEQYF.

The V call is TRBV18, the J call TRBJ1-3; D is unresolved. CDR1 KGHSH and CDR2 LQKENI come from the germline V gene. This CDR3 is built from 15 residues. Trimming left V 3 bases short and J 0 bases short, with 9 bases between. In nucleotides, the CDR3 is TGTGCCAGCTCACCGCGGGGAGCCTCTGGAAACACCATATATTTT. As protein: CASSPRGASGNTIYF.

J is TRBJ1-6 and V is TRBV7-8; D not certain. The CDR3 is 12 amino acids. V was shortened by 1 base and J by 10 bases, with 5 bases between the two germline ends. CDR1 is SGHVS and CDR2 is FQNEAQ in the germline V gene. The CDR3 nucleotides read TGTGCCAGCAGCTTAGAGAGGTCACCCCTCCACTTT. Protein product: CASSLERSPLHF.

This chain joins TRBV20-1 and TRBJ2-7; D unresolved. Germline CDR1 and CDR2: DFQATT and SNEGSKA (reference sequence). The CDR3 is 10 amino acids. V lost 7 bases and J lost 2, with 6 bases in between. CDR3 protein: CSVPAYEQYF. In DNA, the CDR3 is TGCAGTGTCCCCGCCTACGAGCAGTACTTC.

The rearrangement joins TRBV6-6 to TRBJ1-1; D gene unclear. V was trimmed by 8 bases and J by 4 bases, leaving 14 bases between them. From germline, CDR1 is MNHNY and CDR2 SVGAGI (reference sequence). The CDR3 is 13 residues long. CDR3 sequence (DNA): TGTGCCAGCCGAACTATATCAACCACTGAAGCTTTCTTT. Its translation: CASRTISTTEAFF.